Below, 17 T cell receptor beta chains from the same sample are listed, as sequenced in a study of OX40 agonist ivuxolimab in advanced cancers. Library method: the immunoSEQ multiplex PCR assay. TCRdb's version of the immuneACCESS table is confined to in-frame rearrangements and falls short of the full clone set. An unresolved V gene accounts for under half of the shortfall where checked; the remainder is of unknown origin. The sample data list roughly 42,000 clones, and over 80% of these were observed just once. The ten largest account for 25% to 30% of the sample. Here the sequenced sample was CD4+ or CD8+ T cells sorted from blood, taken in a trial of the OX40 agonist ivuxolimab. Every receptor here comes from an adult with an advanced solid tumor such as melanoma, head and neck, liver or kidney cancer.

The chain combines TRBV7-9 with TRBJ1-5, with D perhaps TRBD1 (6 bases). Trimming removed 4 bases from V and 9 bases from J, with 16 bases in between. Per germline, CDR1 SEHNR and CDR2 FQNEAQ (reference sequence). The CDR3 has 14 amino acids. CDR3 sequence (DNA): TGTGCCAGCAGCTCCGACAGGTCCTCTGGGCCCCAGCATTTT. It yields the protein CASSSDRSSGPQHF.

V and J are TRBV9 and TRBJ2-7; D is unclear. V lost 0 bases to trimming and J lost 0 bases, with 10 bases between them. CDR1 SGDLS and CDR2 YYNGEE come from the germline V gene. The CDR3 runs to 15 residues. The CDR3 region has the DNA TGTGCCAGCAGCGTAGCCGCAGAAGTCTCCTACGAGCAGTACTTC. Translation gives CASSVAAEVSYEQYF.

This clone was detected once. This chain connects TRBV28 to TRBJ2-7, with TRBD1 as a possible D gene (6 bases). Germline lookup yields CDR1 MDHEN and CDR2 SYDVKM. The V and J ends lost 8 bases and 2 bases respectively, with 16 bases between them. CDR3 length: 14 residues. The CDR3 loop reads CASSTGTSTYEQYF. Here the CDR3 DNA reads TGTGCCAGCTCAACCGGGACAAGCACCTACGAGCAGTACTTC. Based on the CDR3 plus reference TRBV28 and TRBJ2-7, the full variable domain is DVKVTQSSRYLVKRTGEKVFLECVQDMDHENMFWYRQDPGLGLRLIYFSYDVKMKEKGDIPEGYSVSREKKERFSLILESASTNQTSMYLCASSTGTSTYEQYFGPGTRLTVT.

The CDR3 DNA follows: TGTGCCAGCAGCCAATCGATAGTCGAGACCCAGTACTTC. Its translation is CASSQSIVETQYF. The chain recombines TRBV16 with TRBJ2-5; D is uncertain. The CDR3 runs to 13 residues. CDR1 is KGHSY and CDR2 is FQNENV in the germline V gene. V lost 0 bases to trimming and J lost 5 bases, with 7 bases between them.

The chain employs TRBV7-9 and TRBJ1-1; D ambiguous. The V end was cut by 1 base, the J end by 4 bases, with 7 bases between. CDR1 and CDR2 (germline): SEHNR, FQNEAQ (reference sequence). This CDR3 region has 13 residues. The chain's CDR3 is CASSLGGVTEAFF. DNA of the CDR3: TGTGCCAGCAGCTTAGGGGGTGTCACTGAAGCTTTCTTT. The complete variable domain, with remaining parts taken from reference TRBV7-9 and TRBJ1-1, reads DTGVSQNPRHKITKRGQNVTFRCDPISEHNRLYWYRQTLGQGPEFLTYFQNEAQLEKSRLLSDRFSAERPKGSFSTLEIQRTEQGDSAMYLCASSLGGVTEAFFGQGTRLTVV.

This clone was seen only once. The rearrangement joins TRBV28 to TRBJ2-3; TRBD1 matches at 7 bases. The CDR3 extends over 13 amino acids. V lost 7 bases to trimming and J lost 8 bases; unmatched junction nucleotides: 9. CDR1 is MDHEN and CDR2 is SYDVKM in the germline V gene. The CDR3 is CASNPQGVVTQYF. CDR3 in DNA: TGTGCCAGCAACCCCCAGGGGGTGGTTACGCAGTATTTT. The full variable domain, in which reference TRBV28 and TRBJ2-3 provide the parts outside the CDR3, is DVKVTQSSRYLVKRTGEKVFLECVQDMDHENMFWYRQDPGLGLRLIYFSYDVKMKEKGDIPEGYSVSREKKERFSLILESASTNQTSMYLCASNPQGVVTQYFGPGTRLTVL.

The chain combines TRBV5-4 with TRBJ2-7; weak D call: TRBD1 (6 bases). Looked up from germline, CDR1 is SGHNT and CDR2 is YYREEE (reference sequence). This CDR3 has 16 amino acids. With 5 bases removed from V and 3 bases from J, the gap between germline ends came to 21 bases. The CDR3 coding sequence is TGTGCCAGCAGTCTTGGCCAGGGACACCTTGTCTACGAGCAGTACTTC. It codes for CASSLGQGHLVYEQYF.

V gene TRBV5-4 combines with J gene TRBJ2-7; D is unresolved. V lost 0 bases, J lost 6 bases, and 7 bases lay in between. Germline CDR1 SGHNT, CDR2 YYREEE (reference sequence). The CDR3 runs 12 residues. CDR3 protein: CASSLGGFEQYF. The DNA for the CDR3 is TGTGCCAGCAGCTTGGGTGGGTTCGAGCAGTACTTC.

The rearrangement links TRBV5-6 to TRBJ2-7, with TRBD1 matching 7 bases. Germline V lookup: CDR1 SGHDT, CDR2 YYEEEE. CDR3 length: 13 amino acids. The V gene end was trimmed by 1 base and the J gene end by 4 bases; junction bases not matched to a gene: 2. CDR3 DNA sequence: TGTGCCAGCAGCTTGAACAGGGGATACGAGCAGTACTTC. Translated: CASSLNRGYEQYF.

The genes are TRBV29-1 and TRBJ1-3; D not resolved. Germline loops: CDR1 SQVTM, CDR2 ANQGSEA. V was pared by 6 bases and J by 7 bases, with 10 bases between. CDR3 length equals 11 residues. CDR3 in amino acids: CSVRSGNTIYF. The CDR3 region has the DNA TGCAGCGTCCGTAGTGGGAACACCATATATTTT.

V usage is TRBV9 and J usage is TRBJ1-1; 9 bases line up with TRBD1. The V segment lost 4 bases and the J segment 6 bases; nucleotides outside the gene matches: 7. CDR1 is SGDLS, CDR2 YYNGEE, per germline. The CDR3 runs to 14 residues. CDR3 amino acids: CASSFRDRGAEAFF. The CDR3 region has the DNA TGTGCCAGCAGCTTTCGTGACAGGGGGGCTGAAGCTTTCTTT.

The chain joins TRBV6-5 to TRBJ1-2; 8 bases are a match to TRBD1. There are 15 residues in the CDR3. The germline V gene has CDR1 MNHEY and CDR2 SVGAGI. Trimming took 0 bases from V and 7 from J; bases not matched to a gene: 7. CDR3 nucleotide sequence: TGTGCCAGCAGTTACTCGCGTGCAGGGGGCTCTGGCTACACCTTC. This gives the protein CASSYSRAGGSGYTF.

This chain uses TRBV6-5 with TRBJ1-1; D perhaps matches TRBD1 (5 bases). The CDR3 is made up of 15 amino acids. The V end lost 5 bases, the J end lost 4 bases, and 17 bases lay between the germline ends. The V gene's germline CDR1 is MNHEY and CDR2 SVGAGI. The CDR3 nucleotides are TGTGCCAGCAGTAGAGACAGATGGGAGAGCACTGAAGCTTTCTTT. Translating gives CASSRDRWESTEAFF.

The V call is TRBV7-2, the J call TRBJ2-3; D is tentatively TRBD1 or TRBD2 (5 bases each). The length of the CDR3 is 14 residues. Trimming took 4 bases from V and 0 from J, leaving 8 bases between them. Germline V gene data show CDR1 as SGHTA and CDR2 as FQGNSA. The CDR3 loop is CASSSGPSTDTQYF. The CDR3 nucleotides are TGTGCCAGCAGCTCGGGGCCTAGCACAGATACGCAGTATTTT.

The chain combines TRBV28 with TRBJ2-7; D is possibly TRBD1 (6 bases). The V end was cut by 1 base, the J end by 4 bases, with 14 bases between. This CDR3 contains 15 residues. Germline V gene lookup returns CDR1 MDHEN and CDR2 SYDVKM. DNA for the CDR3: TGTGCCAGCAGTTTATACAGGGCCCCTGGATACGAGCAGTACTTC. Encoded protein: CASSLYRAPGYEQYF.

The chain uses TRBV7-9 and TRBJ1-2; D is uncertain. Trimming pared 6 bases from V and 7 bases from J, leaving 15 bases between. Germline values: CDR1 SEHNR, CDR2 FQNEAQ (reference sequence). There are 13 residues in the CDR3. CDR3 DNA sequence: TGTGCCAGCAGTCCCGAGGTGCCGGGTGGCTACACCTTC. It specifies CASSPEVPGGYTF. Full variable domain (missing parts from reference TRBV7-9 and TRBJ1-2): DTGVSQNPRHKITKRGQNVTFRCDPISEHNRLYWYRQTLGQGPEFLTYFQNEAQLEKSRLLSDRFSAERPKGSFSTLEIQRTEQGDSAMYLCASSPEVPGGYTFGSGTRLTVV.

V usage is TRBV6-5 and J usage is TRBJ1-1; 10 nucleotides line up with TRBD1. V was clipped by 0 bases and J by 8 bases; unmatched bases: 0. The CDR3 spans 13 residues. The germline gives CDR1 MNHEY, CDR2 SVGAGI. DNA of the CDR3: TGTGCCAGCAGTTACTCGACAGGGGGCGAAGCTTTCTTT. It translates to CASSYSTGGEAFF.